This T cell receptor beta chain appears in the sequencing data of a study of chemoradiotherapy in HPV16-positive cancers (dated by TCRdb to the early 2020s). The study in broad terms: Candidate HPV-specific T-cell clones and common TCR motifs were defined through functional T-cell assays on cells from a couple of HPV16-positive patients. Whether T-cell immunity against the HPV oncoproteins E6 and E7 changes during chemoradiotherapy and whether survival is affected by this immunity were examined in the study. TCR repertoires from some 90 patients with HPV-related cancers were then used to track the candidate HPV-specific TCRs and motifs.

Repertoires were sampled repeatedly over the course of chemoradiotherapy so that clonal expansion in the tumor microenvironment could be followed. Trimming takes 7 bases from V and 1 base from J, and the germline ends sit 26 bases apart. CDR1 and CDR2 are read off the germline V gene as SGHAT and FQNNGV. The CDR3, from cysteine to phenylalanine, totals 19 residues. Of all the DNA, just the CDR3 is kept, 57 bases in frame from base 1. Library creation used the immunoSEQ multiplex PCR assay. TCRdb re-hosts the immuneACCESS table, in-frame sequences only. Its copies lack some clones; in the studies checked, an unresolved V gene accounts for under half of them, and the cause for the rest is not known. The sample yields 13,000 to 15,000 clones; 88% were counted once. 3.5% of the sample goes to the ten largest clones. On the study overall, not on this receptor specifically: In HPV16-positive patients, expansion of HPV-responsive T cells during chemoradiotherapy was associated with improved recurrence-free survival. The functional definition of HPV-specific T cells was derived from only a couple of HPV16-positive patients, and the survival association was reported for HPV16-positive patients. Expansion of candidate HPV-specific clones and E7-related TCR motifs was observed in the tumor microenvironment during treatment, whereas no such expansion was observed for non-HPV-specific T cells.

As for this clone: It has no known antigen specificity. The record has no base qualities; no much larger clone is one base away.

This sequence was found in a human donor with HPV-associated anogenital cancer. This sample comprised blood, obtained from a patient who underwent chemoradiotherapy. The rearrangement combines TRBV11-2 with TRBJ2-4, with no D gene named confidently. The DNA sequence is TGTGCCAGCACCCCCTTCATTCGCCAGCGTGAATGGGCCAAAAACATTCAGTACTTC. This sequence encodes CASTPFIRQREWAKNIQYF. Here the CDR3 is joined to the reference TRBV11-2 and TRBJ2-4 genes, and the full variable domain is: EAGVAQSPRYKIIEKRQSVAFWCNPISGHATLYWYQQILGQGPKLLIQFQNNGVVDDSQLPKDRFSAERLKGVDSTLKIQPAKLEDSAVYLCASTPFIRQREWAKNIQYFGAGTRLSVL.